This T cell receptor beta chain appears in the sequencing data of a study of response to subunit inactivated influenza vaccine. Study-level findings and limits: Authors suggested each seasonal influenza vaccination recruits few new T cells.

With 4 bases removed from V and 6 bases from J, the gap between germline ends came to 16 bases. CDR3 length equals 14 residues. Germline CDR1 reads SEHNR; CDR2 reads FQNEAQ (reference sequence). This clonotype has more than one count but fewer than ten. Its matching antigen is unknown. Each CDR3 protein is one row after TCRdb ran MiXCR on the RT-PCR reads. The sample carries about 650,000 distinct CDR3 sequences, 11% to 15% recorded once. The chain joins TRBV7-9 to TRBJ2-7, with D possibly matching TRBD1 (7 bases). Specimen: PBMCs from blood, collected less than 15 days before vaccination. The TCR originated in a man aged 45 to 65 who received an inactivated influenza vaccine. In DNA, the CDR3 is TGTGCCAGCAGCTCCTGGACAGGCGGGGCCGAGCAGTACTTC. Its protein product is CASSSWTGGAEQYF.